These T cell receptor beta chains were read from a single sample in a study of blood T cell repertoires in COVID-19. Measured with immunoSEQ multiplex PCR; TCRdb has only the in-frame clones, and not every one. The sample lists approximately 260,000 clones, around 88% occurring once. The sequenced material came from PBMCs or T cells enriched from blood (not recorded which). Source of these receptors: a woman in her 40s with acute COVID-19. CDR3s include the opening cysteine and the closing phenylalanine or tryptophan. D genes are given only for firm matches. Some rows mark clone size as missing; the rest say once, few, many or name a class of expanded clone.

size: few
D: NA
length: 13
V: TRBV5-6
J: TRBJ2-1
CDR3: CASSASSYNEQFF
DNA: TGTGCCAGCAGTGCTAGCAGTTACAATGAGCAGTTCTTC

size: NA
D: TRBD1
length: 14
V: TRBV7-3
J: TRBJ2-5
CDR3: CASSRGTVQETQYF
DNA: TGTGCCAGCAGCCGTGGGACAGTCCAAGAGACCCAGTACTTC

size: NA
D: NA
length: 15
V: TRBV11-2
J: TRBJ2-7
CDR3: CASSPNGGRFHEQYF
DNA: TGTGCCAGCAGCCCCAACGGGGGGCGCTTCCACGAGCAGTACTTC

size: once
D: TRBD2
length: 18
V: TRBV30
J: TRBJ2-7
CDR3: CAWSEASGRPYSIYEQYF
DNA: TGTGCCTGGAGTGAGGCTAGCGGGAGGCCCTATTCCATCTACGAGCAGTACTTC

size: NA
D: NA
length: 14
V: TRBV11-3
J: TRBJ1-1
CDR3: CASSLLEVNTEAFF
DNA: TGTGCCAGCAGCTTACTAGAGGTGAACACTGAAGCTTTCTTT

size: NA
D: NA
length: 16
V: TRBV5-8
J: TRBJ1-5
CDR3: CASSDKQTVSNQPQHF
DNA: TGTGCCAGCAGCGATAAACAGACAGTTAGCAATCAGCCCCAGCATTTT

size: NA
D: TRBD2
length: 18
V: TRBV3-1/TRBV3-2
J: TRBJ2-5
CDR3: CASSQVGTSGMLGETQYF
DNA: TGTGCCAGCAGCCAAGTGGGGACTAGCGGGATGCTAGGGGAGACCCAGTACTTC

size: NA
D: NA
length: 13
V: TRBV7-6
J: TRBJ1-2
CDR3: CASSLGTGSGYTF
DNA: TGTGCCAGCAGCTTGGGTACAGGGAGCGGCTACACCTTC

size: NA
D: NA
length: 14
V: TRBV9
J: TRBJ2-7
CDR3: CASSVEARANEQYF
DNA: TGTGCCAGCAGCGTAGAGGCCAGGGCAAACGAGCAGTACTTC

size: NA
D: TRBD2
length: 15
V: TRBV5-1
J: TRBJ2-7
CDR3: CASSVAPSGTYEQYF
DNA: TGCGCCAGCAGCGTGGCCCCTAGCGGGACCTACGAGCAGTACTTC

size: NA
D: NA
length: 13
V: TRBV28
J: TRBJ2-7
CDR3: CASSVDREDEQYF
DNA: TGTGCCAGCAGCGTAGATAGAGAAGACGAGCAGTACTTC

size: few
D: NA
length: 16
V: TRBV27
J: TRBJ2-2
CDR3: CASSLAGTHNTGELFF
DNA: TGTGCCAGCAGTTTAGCCGGGACTCATAACACCGGGGAGCTGTTTTTT

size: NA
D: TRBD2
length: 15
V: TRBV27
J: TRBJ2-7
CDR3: CASRPGTSGSYEQYF
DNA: TGTGCCAGCAGGCCCGGGACTAGCGGGTCCTACGAGCAGTACTTC

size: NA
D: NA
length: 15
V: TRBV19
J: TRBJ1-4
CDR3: CASSIVGRGNEKLFF
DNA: TGTGCCAGTAGTATAGTCGGCAGGGGTAATGAAAAACTGTTTTTT

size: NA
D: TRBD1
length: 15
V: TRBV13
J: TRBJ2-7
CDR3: CASSATGTGVYEQYF
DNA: TGTGCCAGCAGCGCCACCGGGACAGGGGTCTACGAGCAGTACTTC

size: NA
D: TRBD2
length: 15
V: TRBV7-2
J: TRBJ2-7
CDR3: CASSLASGSLYEQYF
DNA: TGTGCCAGCAGCTTAGCTAGCGGGAGCTTGTACGAGCAGTACTTC

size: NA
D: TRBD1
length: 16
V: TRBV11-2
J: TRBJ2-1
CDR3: CASSSIGTGRYNEQFF
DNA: TGTGCCAGCAGCTCCATCGGGACAGGGAGGTACAATGAGCAGTTCTTC

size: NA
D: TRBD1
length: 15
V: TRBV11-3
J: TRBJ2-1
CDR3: CASSRDRGQDNEQFF
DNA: TGTGCCAGCAGCCGCGACAGGGGTCAGGACAATGAGCAGTTCTTC

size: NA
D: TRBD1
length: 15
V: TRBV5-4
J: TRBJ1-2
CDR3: CASSPGQPPNYGYTF
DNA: TGTGCCAGCAGCCCGGGACAGCCCCCTAACTATGGCTACACCTTC

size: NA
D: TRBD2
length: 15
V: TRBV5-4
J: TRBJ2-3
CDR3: CASSWGSGNTDTQYF
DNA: TGTGCCAGCAGCTGGGGAAGCGGGAACACAGATACGCAGTATTTT

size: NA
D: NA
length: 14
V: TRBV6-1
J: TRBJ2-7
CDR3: CASSEGGGQYEQYF
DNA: TGTGCCAGCAGTGAAGGGGGGGGGCAGTACGAGCAGTACTTC

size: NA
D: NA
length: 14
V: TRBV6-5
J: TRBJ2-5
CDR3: CASRPEDFQETQYF
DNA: TGTGCCAGCCGGCCGGAGGACTTCCAAGAGACCCAGTACTTC

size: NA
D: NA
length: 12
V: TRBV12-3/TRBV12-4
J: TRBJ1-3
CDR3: CASSLPGNTIYF
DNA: TGTGCCAGCAGCCTACCCGGAAACACCATATATTTT

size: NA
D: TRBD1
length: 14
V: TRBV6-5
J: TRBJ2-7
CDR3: CASRGQGLHYEQYF
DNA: TGTGCCAGCAGGGGACAGGGGTTGCACTACGAGCAGTACTTC

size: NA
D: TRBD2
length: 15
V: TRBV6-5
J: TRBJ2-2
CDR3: CASRASGGGSGELFF
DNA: TGTGCCAGCAGAGCTAGCGGGGGAGGGTCCGGGGAGCTGTTTTTT

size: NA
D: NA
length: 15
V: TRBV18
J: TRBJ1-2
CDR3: CASSLGQSTNYGYTF
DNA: TGTGCCAGCTCACTAGGACAGAGCACTAACTATGGCTACACCTTC

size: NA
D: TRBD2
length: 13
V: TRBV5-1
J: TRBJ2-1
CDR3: CASGARGDHEQFF
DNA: TGCGCCAGCGGAGCACGGGGGGACCATGAGCAGTTCTTC

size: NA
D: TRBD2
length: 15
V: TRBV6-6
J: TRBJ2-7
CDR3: CASKSPAGASYEQYF
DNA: TGTGCCAGCAAGTCCCCAGCGGGGGCCTCCTACGAGCAGTACTTC

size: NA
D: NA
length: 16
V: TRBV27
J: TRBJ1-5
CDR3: CASSLSLGGFDQPQHF
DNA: TGTGCCAGCAGTTTATCTCTTGGAGGGTTCGATCAGCCCCAGCATTTT

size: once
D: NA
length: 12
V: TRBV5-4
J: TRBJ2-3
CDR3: CASSLREDTQYF
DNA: TGTGCCAGCAGCTTAAGGGAGGATACGCAGTATTTT

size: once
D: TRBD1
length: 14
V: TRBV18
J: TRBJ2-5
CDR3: CASSPRTGQETQYF
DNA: TGTGCCAGCTCCCCCCGGACAGGCCAAGAGACCCAGTACTTC

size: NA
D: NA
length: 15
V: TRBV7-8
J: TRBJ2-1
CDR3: CASSLAVGAYNEQFF
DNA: TGTGCCAGCAGTCTCGCGGTGGGAGCCTACAATGAGCAGTTCTTC

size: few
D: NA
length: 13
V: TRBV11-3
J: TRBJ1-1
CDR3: CASSPLTGSKAFF
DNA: TGTGCCAGCAGCCCACTCACAGGGAGTAAAGCTTTCTTT

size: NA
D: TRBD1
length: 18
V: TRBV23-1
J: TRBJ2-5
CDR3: CASSQSDGTGDPEETQYF
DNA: TGCGCCAGCAGTCAATCTGATGGGACAGGGGATCCTGAGGAGACCCAGTACTTC

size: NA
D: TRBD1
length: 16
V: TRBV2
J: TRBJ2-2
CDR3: CASSETRQGYTGELFF
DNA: TGTGCCAGCAGTGAAACCCGACAGGGATACACCGGGGAGCTGTTTTTT

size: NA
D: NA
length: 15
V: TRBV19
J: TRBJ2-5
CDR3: CASSIGAGLGLTQYF
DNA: TGTGCCAGTAGTATAGGTGCAGGGTTGGGGTTGACCCAGTACTTC

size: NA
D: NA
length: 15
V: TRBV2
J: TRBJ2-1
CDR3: CASSGRKNSYNEQFF
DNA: TGTGCCAGCAGTGGCAGGAAGAACTCCTACAATGAGCAGTTCTTC

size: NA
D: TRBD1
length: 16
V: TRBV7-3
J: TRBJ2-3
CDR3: CASSLLGQGVLNTQYF
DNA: TGTGCCAGCAGCTTATTGGGGCAGGGGGTCCTGAATACGCAGTATTTT

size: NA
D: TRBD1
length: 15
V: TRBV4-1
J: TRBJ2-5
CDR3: CASSFGDRASETQYF
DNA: TGCGCCAGCAGCTTCGGGGACAGGGCCTCGGAGACCCAGTACTTC

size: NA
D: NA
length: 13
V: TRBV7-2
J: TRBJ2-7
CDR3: CASSLAGRYEQYF
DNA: TGTGCCAGCAGCTTAGCGGGCCGTTACGAGCAGTACTTC

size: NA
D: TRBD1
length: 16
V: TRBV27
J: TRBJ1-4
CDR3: CASSLRNRGRGEKLFF
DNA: TGTGCCAGCAGTTTACGCAACAGGGGGCGAGGCGAAAAACTGTTTTTT

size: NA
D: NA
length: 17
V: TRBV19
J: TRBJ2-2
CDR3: CASSPFIDVGGTGELFF
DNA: TGTGCCAGTAGTCCCTTTATAGACGTGGGAGGAACCGGGGAGCTGTTTTTT

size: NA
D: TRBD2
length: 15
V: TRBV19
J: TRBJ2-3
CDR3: CASTPGGRGTDTQYF
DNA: TGTGCCAGTACCCCCGGCGGGAGGGGCACAGATACGCAGTATTTT

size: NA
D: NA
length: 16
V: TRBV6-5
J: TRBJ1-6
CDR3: CASSLQASSYNSPLHF
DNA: TGTGCCAGCAGTTTACAGGCAAGCTCCTATAATTCACCCCTCCACTTT

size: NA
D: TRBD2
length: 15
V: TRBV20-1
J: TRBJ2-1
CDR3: CSASSSGTSGNEQFF
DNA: TGCAGTGCTAGTTCCTCCGGGACTAGTGGTAATGAGCAGTTCTTC

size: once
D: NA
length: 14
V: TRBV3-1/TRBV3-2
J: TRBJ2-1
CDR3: CASSQDRASGGLFF
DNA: TGTGCCAGCAGCCAAGATCGCGCCTCCGGAGGACTGTTCTTC

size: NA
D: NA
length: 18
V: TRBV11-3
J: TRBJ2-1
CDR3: CASSLRSRGEGRSNEQFF
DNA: TGTGCCAGCAGCTTAAGGAGTAGGGGGGAGGGCCGCAGCAATGAGCAGTTCTTC

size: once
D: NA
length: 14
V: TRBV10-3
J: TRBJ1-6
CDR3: CAISDSVDRGTLHF
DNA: TGTGCCATCAGTGATTCCGTGGATCGAGGGACCCTCCACTTT

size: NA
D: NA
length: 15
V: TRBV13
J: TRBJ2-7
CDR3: CASSLDFNPSYEQYF
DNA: TGTGCCAGCAGCTTAGACTTCAATCCATCCTACGAGCAGTACTTC

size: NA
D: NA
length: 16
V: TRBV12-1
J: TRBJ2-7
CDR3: CASSPRTSGRGYEQYF
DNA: TGTGCCAGCAGCCCGAGGACTAGCGGGAGGGGTTACGAGCAGTACTTC

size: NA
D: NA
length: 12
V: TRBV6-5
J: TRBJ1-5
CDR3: CASSSHNQPQHF
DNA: TGTGCCAGCAGTTCACACAATCAGCCCCAGCATTTT

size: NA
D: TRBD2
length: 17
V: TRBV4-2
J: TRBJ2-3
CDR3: CASSQGLTSGETDTQYF
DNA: TGTGCCAGCAGCCAAGGTTTGACTAGCGGGGAAACAGATACGCAGTATTTT

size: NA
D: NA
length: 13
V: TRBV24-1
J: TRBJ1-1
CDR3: CATSQGYDTEAFF
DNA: TGTGCCACCAGTCAGGGATATGACACTGAAGCTTTCTTT

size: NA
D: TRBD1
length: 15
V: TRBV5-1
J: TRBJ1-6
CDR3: CASRLTGTGGSPLHF
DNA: TGCGCCAGCAGGCTAACCGGGACAGGGGGTTCACCCCTCCACTTT